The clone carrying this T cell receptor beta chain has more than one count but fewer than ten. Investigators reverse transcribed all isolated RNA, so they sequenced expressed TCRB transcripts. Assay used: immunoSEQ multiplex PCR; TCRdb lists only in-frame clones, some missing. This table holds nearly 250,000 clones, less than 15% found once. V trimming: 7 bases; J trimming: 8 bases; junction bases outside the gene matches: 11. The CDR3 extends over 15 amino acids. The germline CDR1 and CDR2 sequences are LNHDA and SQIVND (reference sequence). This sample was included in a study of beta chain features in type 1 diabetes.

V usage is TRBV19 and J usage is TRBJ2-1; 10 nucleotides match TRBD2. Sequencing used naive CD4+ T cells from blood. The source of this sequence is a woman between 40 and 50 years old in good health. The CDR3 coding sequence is TGTGCCAGTACTTATAAGCGGGGGGGCCGGGATGAGCAGTTCTTC. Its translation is CASTYKRGGRDEQFF. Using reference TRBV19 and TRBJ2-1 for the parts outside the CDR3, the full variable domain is DGGITQSPKYLFRKEGQNVTLSCEQNLNHDAMYWYRQDPGQGLRLIYYSQIVNDFQKGDIAEGYSVSREKKESFPLTVTSAQKNPTAFYLCASTYKRGGRDEQFFGPGTRLTVL.